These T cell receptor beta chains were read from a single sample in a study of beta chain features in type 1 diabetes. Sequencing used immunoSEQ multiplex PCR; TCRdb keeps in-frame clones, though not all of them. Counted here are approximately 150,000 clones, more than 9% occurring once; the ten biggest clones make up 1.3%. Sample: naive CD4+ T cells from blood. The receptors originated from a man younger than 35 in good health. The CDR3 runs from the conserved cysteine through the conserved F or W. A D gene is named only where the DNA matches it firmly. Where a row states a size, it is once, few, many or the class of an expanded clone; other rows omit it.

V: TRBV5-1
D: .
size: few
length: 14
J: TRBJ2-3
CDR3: CASSSGGLSDTQYF
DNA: TGCGCCAGCAGCTCCGGGGGGCTTTCAGATACGCAGTATTTT

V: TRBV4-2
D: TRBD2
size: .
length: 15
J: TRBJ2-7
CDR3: CASSHTSGGAYEQYF
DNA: TGTGCCAGCAGCCACACTAGCGGGGGGGCCTACGAGCAGTACTTC

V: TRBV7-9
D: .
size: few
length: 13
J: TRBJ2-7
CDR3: CASSSVVWQGEQF
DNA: TGTGCCAGCAGCTCTGTTGTCTGGCAGGGCGAGCAATTC

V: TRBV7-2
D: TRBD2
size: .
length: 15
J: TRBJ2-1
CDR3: CASSLTSGGATEQFF
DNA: TGTGCCAGCAGCCTAACTAGCGGGGGGGCCACTGAGCAGTTCTTC

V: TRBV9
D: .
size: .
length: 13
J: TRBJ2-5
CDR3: CASSVSAQETQYF
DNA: TGTGCCAGCAGCGTCAGCGCACAAGAGACCCAGTACTTC

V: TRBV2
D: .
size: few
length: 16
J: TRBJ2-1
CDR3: CASREDSGSSYNEQFF
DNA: TGTGCCAGCAGGGAGGATAGCGGAAGCTCCTACAATGAGCAGTTCTTC

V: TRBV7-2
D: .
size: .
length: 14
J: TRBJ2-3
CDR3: CASSLGHSTDTQYF
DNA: TGTGCCAGCAGCTTAGGACACAGCACAGATACGCAGTATTTT

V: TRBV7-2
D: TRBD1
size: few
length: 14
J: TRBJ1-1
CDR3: CASSFPGQGTEAFF
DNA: TGTGCCAGCAGCTTCCCGGGACAGGGCACTGAAGCTTTCTTT

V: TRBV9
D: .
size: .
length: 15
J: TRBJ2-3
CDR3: CASSVRGAHSDTQYF
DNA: TGTGCCAGCAGCGTGCGTGGGGCGCACTCAGATACGCAGTATTTT

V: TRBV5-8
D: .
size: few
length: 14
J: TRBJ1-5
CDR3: CASSGAKLNQPQHF
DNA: TGTGCCAGCTCGGGAGCTAAATTAAATCAGCCCCAGCATTTT

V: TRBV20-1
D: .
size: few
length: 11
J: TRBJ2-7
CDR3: CSARLVDEQYF
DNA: TGCAGTGCTAGACTAGTAGACGAGCAGTACTTC

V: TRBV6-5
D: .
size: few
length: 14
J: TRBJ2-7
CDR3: CASSYGTPAYEQYF
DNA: TGTGCCAGCAGTTACGGGACACCAGCCTACGAGCAGTACTTC

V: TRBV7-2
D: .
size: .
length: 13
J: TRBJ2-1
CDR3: CASSLDGAARWFF
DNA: TGTGCCAGCAGCTTAGATGGCGCGGCTAGGTGGTTCTTC

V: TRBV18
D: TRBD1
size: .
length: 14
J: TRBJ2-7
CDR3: CASSQTQGAYEQYF
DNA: TGTGCCAGCTCACAAACTCAGGGGGCGTACGAGCAGTACTTC

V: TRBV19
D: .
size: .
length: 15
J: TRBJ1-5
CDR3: CASSIQGQPNQPQHF
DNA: TGTGCCAGTAGTATTCAGGGGCAGCCCAATCAGCCCCAGCATTTT

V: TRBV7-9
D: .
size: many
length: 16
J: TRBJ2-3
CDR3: CASSLDSRSSTDTQYF
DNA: TGTGCCAGCAGCTTAGATTCCCGGTCCAGCACAGATACGCAGTATTTT

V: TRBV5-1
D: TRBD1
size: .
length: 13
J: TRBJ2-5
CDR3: CASSFGQGQTQYF
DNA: TGCGCCAGCAGCTTCGGACAGGGTCAGACCCAGTACTTC

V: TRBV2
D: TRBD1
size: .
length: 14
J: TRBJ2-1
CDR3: CASSRDRNYNEQFF
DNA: TGTGCCAGCAGTCGGGACAGGAACTACAATGAGCAGTTCTTC

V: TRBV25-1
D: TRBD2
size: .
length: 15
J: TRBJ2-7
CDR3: CASGGLAGAVYEQYF
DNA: TGTGCCAGCGGGGGACTAGCGGGGGCCGTATACGAGCAGTACTTC

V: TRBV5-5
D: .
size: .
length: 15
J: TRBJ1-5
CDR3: CASSLMGPQGQPQHF
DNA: TGTGCCAGCAGCTTGATGGGTCCTCAGGGTCAGCCCCAGCATTTT

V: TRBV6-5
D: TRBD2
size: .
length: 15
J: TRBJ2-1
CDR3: CASRPSGGGHNEQFF
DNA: TGTGCCAGCAGACCGAGCGGGGGGGGCCACAATGAGCAGTTCTTC

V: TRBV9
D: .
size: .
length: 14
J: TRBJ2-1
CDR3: CASSERQYYNEQFF
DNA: TGTGCCAGCAGCGAGAGGCAGTACTACAATGAGCAGTTCTTC

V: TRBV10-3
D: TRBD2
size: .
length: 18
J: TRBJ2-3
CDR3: CAISEPRTSGGETDTQYF
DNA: TGTGCCATCAGTGAGCCGAGGACTAGCGGGGGGGAGACAGATACGCAGTATTTT

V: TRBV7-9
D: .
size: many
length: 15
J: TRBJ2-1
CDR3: CASSRFGQGGDEQFF
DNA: TGTGCCAGCAGTCGCTTCGGGCAGGGTGGCGATGAGCAGTTCTTC